The rows below give T cell receptor beta chains drawn from one sample of a study of human T cells and chemical hapten exposure. TCRdb itself ran the RACE reads through MiXCR, one entry per CDR3 protein. The data hold roughly 100,000 distinct CDR3 sequences, with 30% to 35% observed a single time. The material was whole blood, obtained in connection with sensitization to the hapten diphenylcyclopropenone (DPC). The receptors were gathered from a man aged 35 to 55 with alopecia areata. Some clones in this sample may be carry-over from other donors' samples. CDR3s include the opening cysteine and the closing phenylalanine or tryptophan. The D gene is left open where the match is weak. Clone size is shown for a subset of rows, as once, few, many or a class of expanded clone.

size: -
length: 15
D: -
J: TRBJ2-5
V: TRBV6-6
DNA: TGTGCCAGCAGTTACTCGACCACAGGGCAAGAGACCCAGTACTTC
CDR3: CASSYSTTGQETQYF

size: -
length: 15
D: -
J: TRBJ2-7
V: TRBV6-5
DNA: TGTGCCAGCAGATCCCCCATCGGGCTTACCTACGAGCAGTACTTC
CDR3: CASRSPIGLTYEQYF

size: -
length: 17
D: -
J: TRBJ2-3
V: TRBV7-2
DNA: TGTGCCAGCACTCCTCCTCGAGGGGGCCTAGCGGGCCTGACGCAGTATTTT
CDR3: CASTPPRGGLAGLTQYF

size: few
length: 19
D: TRBD2
J: TRBJ2-3
V: TRBV12-3/TRBV12-4
DNA: TGTGCCAGCAGTTTGATGTTCGGACTAGCGGGCTTTAAGACAGATACGCAGTATTTT
CDR3: CASSLMFGLAGFKTDTQYF

size: few
length: 15
D: TRBD1
J: TRBJ1-5
V: TRBV9
DNA: TGTGCCAGCAGCGCCGGGACAGTTAGCAATCAGCCCCAGCATTTT
CDR3: CASSAGTVSNQPQHF

size: few
length: 14
D: -
J: TRBJ2-3
V: TRBV7-2
DNA: TGTGCCAGCAGCTTAGACCCCTTGTTGGATACGCAGTATTTT
CDR3: CASSLDPLLDTQYF

size: -
length: 16
D: -
J: TRBJ2-3
V: TRBV7-2
DNA: TGTGCCAGCAGCCCCGATAGTACCCGTCCCGCAGATACGCAGTATTTT
CDR3: CASSPDSTRPADTQYF

size: -
length: 13
D: -
J: TRBJ1-1
V: TRBV29-1
DNA: TGCAGCGTTGTCGAGAGTGCGAACACTGAAGCTTTCTTT
CDR3: CSVVESANTEAFF

size: -
length: 14
D: -
J: TRBJ1-1
V: TRBV4-1
DNA: TGCGCCAGCAGCCAAGTATTAGCTGCCACTGAAGCTTTCTTT
CDR3: CASSQVLAATEAFF

size: once
length: 15
D: TRBD2
J: TRBJ2-1
V: TRBV20-1
DNA: TGCAGTGCGATCACCGGGACTAGCGGAGGGAATGAGCAGTTCTTC
CDR3: CSAITGTSGGNEQFF

size: -
length: 16
D: -
J: TRBJ2-1
V: TRBV5-1
DNA: TGCGCCAGCAGCTTGGGATCGGCGGGTGGCCTCGGTGAGCAGTTCTTC
CDR3: CASSLGSAGGLGEQFF

size: few
length: 17
D: -
J: TRBJ1-3
V: TRBV11-1
DNA: TGTGCCAGCAGCTTATGGGACATATCGACCTCTGGAAACACCATATATTTT
CDR3: CASSLWDISTSGNTIYF

size: few
length: 13
D: -
J: TRBJ1-5
V: TRBV28
DNA: TGTGCCAGCAGTTTTTCAGGCAATCAGCCCCAGCATTTT
CDR3: CASSFSGNQPQHF

size: -
length: 14
D: TRBD1
J: TRBJ2-5
V: TRBV28
DNA: TGTGCCAGCAGACCGACAGGGGATCAAGAGACCCAGTACTTC
CDR3: CASRPTGDQETQYF

size: -
length: 15
D: -
J: TRBJ1-5
V: TRBV6-5
DNA: TGTGCCAGCAAGATCAGGGAGTATAGCAATCAGCCCCAGCATTTT
CDR3: CASKIREYSNQPQHF

size: -
length: 15
D: -
J: TRBJ1-5
V: TRBV18
DNA: TGTGCCAGCTCACAAGAGGACGGGTACAATCAGCCCCAGCATTTT
CDR3: CASSQEDGYNQPQHF

size: -
length: 17
D: TRBD2
J: TRBJ2-7
V: TRBV28
DNA: TGTGCCAGCAGTTTAGTTAGAGCGGGAGGAACCCCCTACGAGCAGTACTTC
CDR3: CASSLVRAGGTPYEQYF

size: few
length: 15
D: -
J: TRBJ2-7
V: TRBV6-1
DNA: TGTGCCAGCAGTTTCTGGGGGGACTCGGGTAACGAGCAGTACTTC
CDR3: CASSFWGDSGNEQYF

size: few
length: 12
D: -
J: TRBJ2-7
V: TRBV7-4
DNA: TGTGCCAGCAACTTTACCGCGTACGAGCAGTACTTC
CDR3: CASNFTAYEQYF

size: -
length: 15
D: -
J: TRBJ2-1
V: TRBV6-2/TRBV6-3
DNA: TGTGCCAGCTCGTTATACCCGGGACTCTACAATGAGCAGTTCTTC
CDR3: CASSLYPGLYNEQFF

size: -
length: 13
D: -
J: TRBJ2-5
V: TRBV10-3
DNA: TGTGCCAGCAGGCCCCTACTTCAAGAGACCCAGTACTTC
CDR3: CASRPLLQETQYF

size: -
length: 12
D: -
J: TRBJ1-1
V: TRBV7-8
DNA: TGTGCCAGCAGCCACCCGGGGAATGAAGCTTTCTTT
CDR3: CASSHPGNEAFF

size: -
length: 15
D: TRBD1
J: TRBJ1-5
V: TRBV4-3
DNA: TGCGCCAGCAGCCAAGATCAACAGGGGGATCAGCCCCAGAATTTT
CDR3: CASSQDQQGDQPQNF

size: few
length: 13
D: -
J: TRBJ2-7
V: TRBV24-1
DNA: TGTGCCACCAGTGAAACGGGAGTAGATGAGCAGTACTTC
CDR3: CATSETGVDEQYF

size: -
length: 14
D: -
J: TRBJ2-3
V: TRBV4-2
DNA: TGTGCCAGCAGCCCATGGGACAACACAGATACGCAGTATTTT
CDR3: CASSPWDNTDTQYF

size: -
length: 14
D: TRBD2
J: TRBJ2-7
V: TRBV6-2/TRBV6-3
DNA: TGTGCCAGCAGGAGCGGGGCCCTCTCCTACGAGCAGTACTTC
CDR3: CASRSGALSYEQYF

size: -
length: 20
D: -
J: TRBJ2-2
V: TRBV29-1
DNA: TGCAGCGTTCTTGCTAACCAGCCCGAAAGCCCGAAATGGAACACCGGGGAGCTGTTTTTT
CDR3: CSVLANQPESPKWNTGELFF

size: -
length: 14
D: -
J: TRBJ2-7
V: TRBV28
DNA: TGTGCCAGCCTCCAGCCGGGGGAGGACTACGAGCAGTACTTC
CDR3: CASLQPGEDYEQYF

size: -
length: 13
D: -
J: TRBJ2-5
V: TRBV5-1
DNA: TGCGCCAGCAACCCCGGACAGAAAGAGACCCAGTACTTC
CDR3: CASNPGQKETQYF

size: many
length: 17
D: TRBD2
J: TRBJ2-5
V: TRBV4-3
DNA: TGCGCCAGCAGCCAAGCTCCAGCGGGAGTCCGCCAAGAGACCCAGTACTTC
CDR3: CASSQAPAGVRQETQYF

size: -
length: 14
D: TRBD1
J: TRBJ1-1
V: TRBV20-1
DNA: TGCAGTGCTGCACAGGGACAGGGTGGCACTGAAGCTTTCTTT
CDR3: CSAAQGQGGTEAFF

size: -
length: 16
D: -
J: TRBJ2-2
V: TRBV12-3/TRBV12-4
DNA: TGTGCCAGCAGTCTCAAGGGGCAGATAAACACCGGGGAGCTGTTTTTT
CDR3: CASSLKGQINTGELFF

size: -
length: 13
D: -
J: TRBJ2-1
V: TRBV12-3/TRBV12-4
DNA: TGTGCCAGCAGTTGGGCCGAATACAATGAGCAGTTCTTC
CDR3: CASSWAEYNEQFF

size: -
length: 13
D: TRBD1
J: TRBJ1-5
V: TRBV29-1
DNA: TGCAGCGTTGAGGAGGGGGCGGGTCAGCCCCAGCATTTT
CDR3: CSVEEGAGQPQHF

size: -
length: 15
D: TRBD1
J: TRBJ1-4
V: TRBV28
DNA: TGTGCCAGCAGTAGGACAGGGGGTTTAAGCGAAAAACTGTTTTTT
CDR3: CASSRTGGLSEKLFF

size: -
length: 16
D: TRBD2
J: TRBJ2-1
V: TRBV20-1
DNA: TGCAGTGCTAGAGACCCTTATAGCGGGGTCTACAATGAGCAGTTCTTC
CDR3: CSARDPYSGVYNEQFF

size: -
length: 15
D: TRBD1
J: TRBJ2-1
V: TRBV3-1
DNA: TGTGCCAGCAGCCCCGGGACAGGGGGGCGTGATGAGCAGTTCTTC
CDR3: CASSPGTGGRDEQFF

size: few
length: 11
D: -
J: TRBJ1-2
V: TRBV20-1
DNA: TGCAGTGCTACTGCTAACTATGGCTACACCTTC
CDR3: CSATANYGYTF

size: -
length: 13
D: -
J: TRBJ1-6
V: TRBV12-3/TRBV12-4
DNA: TGTGCCAGCAGCTTCAAGGCGTCATCACCCCTCCACTTT
CDR3: CASSFKASSPLHF

size: few
length: 14
D: -
J: TRBJ1-2
V: TRBV6-5
DNA: TGTGCCAGCAGTTACAGTCGGGGGGGCTATGGCTACACCTTC
CDR3: CASSYSRGGYGYTF

size: -
length: 14
D: -
J: TRBJ1-6
V: TRBV12-3/TRBV12-4
DNA: TGTGCCAGCAGTTTAGCAGGGAATAATTCACCCCTCCACTTT
CDR3: CASSLAGNNSPLHF

size: -
length: 15
D: -
J: TRBJ2-7
V: TRBV28
DNA: TGTGCCAGCACGGGGGTTCTGGGGACGACGGGCGAGCAGTACTTC
CDR3: CASTGVLGTTGEQYF

size: few
length: 12
D: -
J: TRBJ1-1
V: TRBV29-1
DNA: TGCAGCGTTGACAGGGCGTACACTGAAGCTTTCTTT
CDR3: CSVDRAYTEAFF

size: few
length: 16
D: -
J: TRBJ2-2
V: TRBV19
DNA: TGTGCCAGTAGTACACAGGGTGGCGTTAAGCCCGGGGAGCTGTTTTTT
CDR3: CASSTQGGVKPGELFF

size: few
length: 15
D: -
J: TRBJ2-7
V: TRBV7-9
DNA: TGTGCCAGCAGCTTATGGGGCGGAGGGGCCTACGAGCAGTACTTC
CDR3: CASSLWGGGAYEQYF

size: few
length: 15
D: -
J: TRBJ1-2
V: TRBV7-9
DNA: TGTGCCAGCAGCTTAGATGGGGGGGGGAACTATGGCTACACCTTC
CDR3: CASSLDGGGNYGYTF

size: once
length: 18
D: TRBD2
J: TRBJ2-5
V: TRBV4-1
DNA: TGCGCCAGCAACCCGTTCCCCGGGGGACTAGCGGGACAAGAGACCCAGTACTTC
CDR3: CASNPFPGGLAGQETQYF

size: -
length: 12
D: -
J: TRBJ2-1
V: TRBV29-1
DNA: TGCAGCATCCGCCCGTTGGACAATGAGCAGTTCTTC
CDR3: CSIRPLDNEQFF

size: -
length: 12
D: -
J: TRBJ2-3
V: TRBV29-1
DNA: TGCAGCGTCGCCGGGTATGCAGATACGCAGTATTTT
CDR3: CSVAGYADTQYF

size: -
length: 13
D: -
J: TRBJ1-5
V: TRBV12-3/TRBV12-4
DNA: TGTGCCAGCTGTGGGGGACAAGTACAGCCCCAGCATTTT
CDR3: CASCGGQVQPQHF

size: -
length: 13
D: -
J: TRBJ2-3
V: TRBV6-1
DNA: TGTGCCAGCAGTGCAGGGAACACAGATACGCAGTATTTT
CDR3: CASSAGNTDTQYF

size: -
length: 18
D: TRBD2
J: TRBJ2-7
V: TRBV12-3/TRBV12-4
DNA: TGTGCCAGCAGTTTAAAGGGGCTAGCGGGAGGGCCGTTGAGCGAGCAGTACTTC
CDR3: CASSLKGLAGGPLSEQYF

size: -
length: 14
D: TRBD1
J: TRBJ1-4
V: TRBV4-3
DNA: TGCGCCAGCAGCCAAGACGACAGGGTTGAAAAACTGTTTTTT
CDR3: CASSQDDRVEKLFF

size: few
length: 15
D: TRBD1
J: TRBJ2-1
V: TRBV6-5
DNA: TGTGCCAGCAGTTATGCGGGACAGGTAATCTATGAGCAGTTCTTC
CDR3: CASSYAGQVIYEQFF

size: -
length: 15
D: -
J: TRBJ1-3
V: TRBV6-5
DNA: TGTGCCAGCAGCCCGGACCACGCATCTGGAAACACCATATATTTT
CDR3: CASSPDHASGNTIYF

size: -
length: 16
D: -
J: TRBJ2-5
V: TRBV12-3/TRBV12-4
DNA: TGTGCCAGCAGTTTTTTTTCGGGTGGGGGCCAAGAGACCCAGTACTTC
CDR3: CASSFFSGGGQETQYF

size: -
length: 11
D: -
J: TRBJ1-2
V: TRBV7-2
DNA: TGTGGGGGGGAAGCTAACTATGGCTACACCTTC
CDR3: CGGEANYGYTF

size: -
length: 18
D: -
J: TRBJ1-6
V: TRBV10-2
DNA: TGCGCCAGCAGTGAGTTGGCCGGGGGGCGACCGAATAATTCACCCCTCCACTTT
CDR3: CASSELAGGRPNNSPLHF

size: few
length: 14
D: -
J: TRBJ1-2
V: TRBV7-8
DNA: TGTGCCAGCAGCATAGGGGGGGCGCGGTATGGCTACACCTTC
CDR3: CASSIGGARYGYTF

size: -
length: 14
D: -
J: TRBJ2-2
V: TRBV4-3
DNA: TGCGCCAGCAGCCAAGTTGGATCCACCGGGGAGCTGTTTTTT
CDR3: CASSQVGSTGELFF